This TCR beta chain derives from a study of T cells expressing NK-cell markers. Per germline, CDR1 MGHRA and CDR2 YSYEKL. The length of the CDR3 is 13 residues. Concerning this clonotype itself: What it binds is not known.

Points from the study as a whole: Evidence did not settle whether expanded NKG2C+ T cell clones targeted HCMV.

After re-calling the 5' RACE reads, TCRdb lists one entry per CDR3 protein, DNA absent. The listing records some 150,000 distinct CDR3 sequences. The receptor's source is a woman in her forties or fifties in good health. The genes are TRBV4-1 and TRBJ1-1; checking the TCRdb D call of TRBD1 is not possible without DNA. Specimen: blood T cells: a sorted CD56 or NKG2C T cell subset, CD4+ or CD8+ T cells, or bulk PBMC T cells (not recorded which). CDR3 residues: CASSQEGQPGAFF.